This T cell receptor beta chain stems from a study of blood T cell repertoires in COVID-19. CDR1 MDHEN and CDR2 SYDVKM come from the germline V gene. This CDR3 is built from 14 residues. V was pared by 3 bases and J by 5 bases, with 11 bases between. The table lists this clone with a few counts. The same CDR3 is also encoded by other DNA sequences in this sample. Sequenced by immunoSEQ multiplex PCR; TCRdb stores in-frame clones only, minus some. The repertoire holds roughly 110,000 clones, with 84% as singletons. The sequence was collected from a human donor in a cohort sampled during active COVID-19. This rearrangement joins TRBV28 to TRBJ2-4; a possible D gene is TRBD2 (7 bases). Sequencing was carried out using peripheral blood. DNA of the CDR3: TGTGCCAGCAGTTTTCGGGGGGCACAAAACATTCAGTACTTC. This codes for CASSFRGAQNIQYF.